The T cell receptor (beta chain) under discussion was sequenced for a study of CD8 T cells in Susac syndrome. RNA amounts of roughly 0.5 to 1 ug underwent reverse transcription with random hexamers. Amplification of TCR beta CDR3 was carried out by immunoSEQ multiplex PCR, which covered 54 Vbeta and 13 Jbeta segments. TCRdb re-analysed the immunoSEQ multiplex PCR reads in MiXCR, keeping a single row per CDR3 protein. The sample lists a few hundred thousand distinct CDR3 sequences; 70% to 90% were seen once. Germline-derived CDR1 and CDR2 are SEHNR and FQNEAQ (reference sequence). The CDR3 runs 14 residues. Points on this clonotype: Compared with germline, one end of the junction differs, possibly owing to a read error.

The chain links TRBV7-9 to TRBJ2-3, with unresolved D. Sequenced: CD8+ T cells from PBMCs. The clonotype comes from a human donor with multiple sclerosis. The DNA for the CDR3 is TGTGCCAGCAGCGTCCAAGGGCAGGAAGATACGCAGTTTTTT. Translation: CASSVQGQEDTQFF.